The T cell receptor (beta chain) under discussion was sequenced for a study of T cell repertoires in cytomegalovirus infection. TCRdb analysed the reads with MiXCR anew, one entry per CDR3 protein. The sample lists roughly 800,000 distinct CDR3 sequences, under 35% occurring once. In this sample, this clonotype turned up many times. Its antigen is undetermined. J was trimmed by 5 bases and V by 0 bases; bases with no gene match: 8. CDR3 length: 16 amino acids. The germline V gene has CDR1 SGHAT and CDR2 FQNNGV. The chain joins TRBV11-2 to TRBJ2-7, with TRBD1 matching over 9 bases. Here the sequenced sample was cultured CD8+ T cells from PBMCs, taken from culture after CMV antigen stimulation. This TCR was recovered from a human donor in good health (CMV status not recorded). Some clones in this sample may be carry-over from other donors' samples. The DNA for the CDR3 is TGTGCCAGCAGCTTAGAGGCGGGACAGGGCCCACACGAGCAGTACGTC. Translation: CASSLEAGQGPHEQYV.